This is a list of T cell receptor beta chains from one sample in a study of blood T cell repertoires in COVID-19. TCRdb's table, derived via immunoSEQ multiplex PCR, lists solely in-frame clones and lacks some. The data hold roughly 140,000 clones, with about four fifths observed a single time. The sequenced sample was peripheral blood. The receptor set was obtained from a human donor in a cohort sampled during active COVID-19. Each CDR3 is given with its conserved first and last residue. The order of the fields is J gene, D gene, clone size, CDR3 length, V gene, CDR3 DNA, CDR3 protein. D genes are given only for firm matches. For some rows the clone size is stated as once, few or many, or as a class when expanded; others skip it.

TRBJ2-3 | . | . | 12 | TRBV5-6 | TGTGCCAGCAGAGCAAGCTCAGGTACGCAGTATTTT | CASRASSGTQYF
TRBJ2-2 | TRBD1 | . | 13 | TRBV6-6 | TGTGCCAGCAGTTACACAGGGGGCGGGGAGCTGTTTTTT | CASSYTGGGELFF
TRBJ2-6 | . | . | 14 | TRBV11-3 | TGTGCCAGCAGTACAGGGTCTGGGGCCAACGTCCTGACTTTC | CASSTGSGANVLTF
TRBJ2-7 | TRBD1 | once | 16 | TRBV6-2/TRBV6-3 | TGTGCCAGCAGTTACGCCCAGGGGGATGTAACCTACGAGCAGTACTTC | CASSYAQGDVTYEQYF
TRBJ2-7 | . | . | 15 | TRBV9 | TGTGCCAGCAGCGCCCGACTAGATTCAACCTGGGAGCAGTACTTC | CASSARLDSTWEQYF
TRBJ1-1 | TRBD1 | . | 14 | TRBV5-1 | TGCGCCAGCAGCGGAGGGGGCTGGAACACTGAAGCTTTCTTT | CASSGGGWNTEAFF
TRBJ1-2 | . | once | 12 | TRBV10-3 | TGTGCCATCAGTGAGGTAGACTATGGCTACACCTTC | CAISEVDYGYTF
TRBJ2-3 | TRBD2 | . | 18 | TRBV7-3 | TGTGCCAGCAGCTTAGTAGCGGGGGCGACTAGTGGAACAGATACGCAGTATTTT | CASSLVAGATSGTDTQYF
TRBJ2-1 | TRBD2 | . | 16 | TRBV7-9 | TGTGCCAGCAGCCCACGGACTAGCGGGGCGGATAATGAGCAGTTCTTC | CASSPRTSGADNEQFF
TRBJ2-3 | TRBD2 | . | 14 | TRBV7-2 | TGTGCCAGCGGACTAGCGGGGGCATCAGATACGCAGTATTTT | CASGLAGASDTQYF
TRBJ1-1 | . | . | 13 | TRBV28 | TGTGCCAGCTTCTCCCAGGTAGGAACTGAAGCTTTCTTT | CASFSQVGTEAFF
TRBJ2-5 | . | . | 13 | TRBV28 | TGTGCCAGCAGTTTTTCAGGCCAAGAGACCCAGTACTTC | CASSFSGQETQYF
TRBJ1-2 | TRBD1 | . | 12 | TRBV27 | TGTGCCAGCAGAAACGACAGGGATGGCTACACCTTC | CASRNDRDGYTF
TRBJ2-7 | TRBD2 | . | 13 | TRBV7-2 | TGTGCCAGCAGCTTAGAAACTAGCGGGGAGCAGTACTTC | CASSLETSGEQYF
TRBJ1-2 | TRBD1 | few | 14 | TRBV28 | TGTGCCAGCAGTTCGGACAGGGCTTGGGGTGGCTACACCTTC | CASSSDRAWGGYTF
TRBJ2-3 | TRBD2 | once | 15 | TRBV5-4 | TGTGCCAGCAGCCCTAGCGGGGACTACACAGATACGCAGTATTTT | CASSPSGDYTDTQYF
TRBJ2-1 | . | . | 14 | TRBV6-5 | TGTGCCAGCAGCCCAGTCGGGCTAGCCGGTGAGCAGTTCTTC | CASSPVGLAGEQFF
TRBJ2-1 | TRBD1 | . | 16 | TRBV5-4 | TGTGCCAGCAGCTTGGCCGGGACAGGGATAGGCAATGAGCAGTTCTTC | CASSLAGTGIGNEQFF
TRBJ1-4 | . | . | 14 | TRBV14 | TGTGCCAGCAGCCGATGGGGGGCTAATGAAAAACTGTTTTTT | CASSRWGANEKLFF
TRBJ2-7 | TRBD1 | few | 15 | TRBV3-1/TRBV3-2 | TGTGCCAGCAGCCAAGGGGGACAGGGTCGTTACGAGCAGTACTTC | CASSQGGQGRYEQYF
TRBJ2-5 | . | . | 12 | TRBV15 | TGTGCCACCAGCAGACCCCTGGAGACCCAGTACTTC | CATSRPLETQYF
TRBJ2-1 | TRBD1 | . | 16 | TRBV6-1 | TGTGCCAGCAGTGAAGAGACAGGGCCCTACTACAATGAGCAGTTCTTC | CASSEETGPYYNEQFF
TRBJ2-7 | . | . | 13 | TRBV11-2 | TGTGCCAGCAGCCGAAGGACAGCTTACGAGCAGTACTTC | CASSRRTAYEQYF
TRBJ1-1 | . | . | 15 | TRBV7-2 | TGTGCCAGCAGCTTAGTTGGGAGGGGAAACACTGAAGCTTTCTTT | CASSLVGRGNTEAFF
TRBJ1-6 | . | few | 14 | TRBV5-1 | TGCGCCAGCAGCAATCCAGGAAATAATTCACCCCTCCACTTT | CASSNPGNNSPLHF
TRBJ2-1 | TRBD2 | . | 15 | TRBV6-6 | TGTGCCAGCAGTTACAGGGCGGGGGGGTACAATGAGCAGTTCTTC | CASSYRAGGYNEQFF
TRBJ2-2 | TRBD2 | . | 17 | TRBV5-4 | TGTGCCAGCAGCGCAAGGGGCGGGGGTTTGAACACCGGGGAGCTGTTTTTT | CASSARGGGLNTGELFF
TRBJ1-1 | . | . | 13 | TRBV10-3 | TGTGCCTTGGGGGCTGGCCTGAACACTGAAGCTTTCTTT | CALGAGLNTEAFF
TRBJ1-4 | . | . | 14 | TRBV2 | TGTGCCAGTTGGGTCGGGGGGTCTAATGAAAAACTGTTTTTT | CASWVGGSNEKLFF
TRBJ1-1 | TRBD1 | . | 13 | TRBV7-3 | TGTGCCAGCAGCTATACAGGGGGCACTGAAGCTTTCTTT | CASSYTGGTEAFF
TRBJ2-1 | . | . | 13 | TRBV24-1 | TGTGCCACCAGTGATTTAGTAGCGAGTGAGCAGTTCTTC | CATSDLVASEQFF
TRBJ1-3 | . | . | 15 | TRBV7-2 | TGTGCCAGCAGCTCGCCGGGGGGATTTGGTAACACCATATATTTT | CASSSPGGFGNTIYF
TRBJ2-7 | TRBD2 | . | 16 | TRBV6-5 | TGTGCCAGCAGTTACTCGAATAGGCTAGCGGGGGGCGAGCAGTACTTC | CASSYSNRLAGGEQYF
TRBJ1-2 | . | . | 19 | TRBV21-1 | TGTGCCAGCAGCGGACAAAGAAAGGGTGGACAGGGCTTAGACTATGGCTACACCTTC | CASSGQRKGGQGLDYGYTF
TRBJ1-2 | TRBD1 | . | 14 | TRBV7-3 | TGTGCCAGCAGCTTAGACACGACAGGGGGCAGATACACCTTC | CASSLDTTGGRYTF
TRBJ1-5 | . | . | 15 | TRBV19 | TGTGCCAGTACCAATTCCGTGGCAGGTAATCAGCCCCAGCATTTT | CASTNSVAGNQPQHF
TRBJ1-6 | TRBD1 | . | 15 | TRBV5-5 | TGTGCCAGCAGCCAGGGACAGAACTATAATTCACCCCTCCACTTT | CASSQGQNYNSPLHF
TRBJ1-1 | TRBD1 | . | 14 | TRBV29-1 | TGCAGCGTCAAACAGACAGGGGTCGGGGGTGAAGCTTTCTTT | CSVKQTGVGGEAFF
TRBJ1-6 | TRBD1 | . | 14 | TRBV5-6 | TGTGCCAGCAACACACAGGGGAATTATTCACCCCTCCACTTT | CASNTQGNYSPLHF
TRBJ1-2 | . | . | 13 | TRBV6-6 | TGTGCCAGCACGGGGAGAGGGGGAGATGGCTACACCTTC | CASTGRGGDGYTF
TRBJ2-1 | TRBD2 | . | 15 | TRBV5-1 | TGCGCCAGCAGCATTGGACTAGCTCGGTACAATGAGCAGTTCTTC | CASSIGLARYNEQFF
TRBJ1-1 | . | . | 15 | TRBV7-2 | TGTGCCAGCAGCTTATTGGGGGGGTTGGGAACTGAAGCTTTCTTT | CASSLLGGLGTEAFF
TRBJ1-4 | . | . | 16 | TRBV12-5 | TGTGCTAGTGGTTCAACACCCCCCAGACAGAATGAAAAACTGTTTTTT | CASGSTPPRQNEKLFF
TRBJ2-7 | TRBD2 | . | 14 | TRBV14 | TGTGCCAGCAGCCAAGAGACTAGCGTGGGCGAGCAGTACTTC | CASSQETSVGEQYF
TRBJ1-5 | TRBD1 | . | 15 | TRBV6-2/TRBV6-3 | TGTGCCAGCAGTTCTAGACAGGGTATCGATCAGCCCCAGCATTTT | CASSSRQGIDQPQHF
TRBJ2-7 | . | . | 14 | TRBV6-2/TRBV6-3 | TGTGCCAGCAGTTTCACAGGTATTTACTACGAGCAGTACTTC | CASSFTGIYYEQYF
TRBJ1-2 | TRBD1 | . | 14 | TRBV27 | TGTGCCAGCAGCCCCAACAGGGGGGCCTATGGCTACACCTTC | CASSPNRGAYGYTF
TRBJ1-1 | . | . | 14 | TRBV27 | TGTGCCAGCAGTTTATGGGGGCGAGGGAGTGAAGCTTTCTTT | CASSLWGRGSEAFF
TRBJ2-2 | TRBD1 | . | 14 | TRBV6-5 | TGTGCCAGCAGGGACAGGGGGCAAGGCGGGGAGCTGTTTTTT | CASRDRGQGGELFF
TRBJ1-1 | . | . | 14 | TRBV6-2/TRBV6-3 | TGTGCCAGCAGTTTCGCGGGGGGGGACACTGAAGCTTTCTTT | CASSFAGGDTEAFF
TRBJ2-7 | TRBD1 | . | 14 | TRBV18 | TGTGCCAGCTCACCCCAACAGGGGCTTGGGGAGCAGTACTTC | CASSPQQGLGEQYF
TRBJ2-1 | TRBD2 | once | 15 | TRBV28 | TGTGCCAGCAGTTTATTGGGTCTGGGCGGGGGTGAGCAGTTCTTC | CASSLLGLGGGEQFF
TRBJ1-3 | TRBD1 | once | 16 | TRBV9 | TGTGCCAGCAGCGTAAAATACAGGGGTACTGGAAACACCATATATTTT | CASSVKYRGTGNTIYF